This is a list of T cell receptor beta chains from one sample in a study of blood T cell repertoires in COVID-19. TCRdb's table, derived via immunoSEQ multiplex PCR, lists solely in-frame clones and lacks some. This sample has 160,000 or so clones, with about nine tenths found just once. Sequencing input: peripheral blood. Receptors originate from a woman aged 45-65 years with acute or convalescent COVID-19. Each CDR3 is given with its conserved first and last residue. Each record gives: CDR3 DNA, CDR3 protein, clone size, D gene, J gene, V gene. The D gene is left open where the match is weak. Part of the rows lack a size; the others show once, few, many or a class for expanded clones.

cdr3_nt: TGTGCCTGGAGTGTCCCGGGACAGGGGAAATATGGCTACACCTTC
cdr3_aa: CAWSVPGQGKYGYTF
clone_size: once
d_call: TRBD1
j_call: TRBJ1-2
v_call: TRBV30

cdr3_nt: TGTGCCACCGGACTAGCGGGCTCCTACAATGAGCAGTTCTTC
cdr3_aa: CATGLAGSYNEQFF
clone_size: NA
d_call: TRBD2
j_call: TRBJ2-1
v_call: TRBV10-3

cdr3_nt: TGTGCCAGCAGCCAAGTTAGGGGCGGTGAGCAGTTCTTC
cdr3_aa: CASSQVRGGEQFF
clone_size: NA
d_call: NA
j_call: TRBJ2-1
v_call: TRBV14

cdr3_nt: TGCAGCGTTGTGCTAGCGGGAGGGGGGACCCAGTACTTC
cdr3_aa: CSVVLAGGGTQYF
clone_size: once
d_call: TRBD2
j_call: TRBJ2-5
v_call: TRBV29-1

cdr3_nt: TGTGCCAGCAGCCCCCCCGGGACTAGCGCGGGGAGGAACTACGAGCAGTACTTC
cdr3_aa: CASSPPGTSAGRNYEQYF
clone_size: once
d_call: TRBD2
j_call: TRBJ2-7
v_call: TRBV28

cdr3_nt: TGTGCCAGCAGCTTTCGGACAGGGACGGGCAATCAGCCCCAGCATTTT
cdr3_aa: CASSFRTGTGNQPQHF
clone_size: few
d_call: TRBD1
j_call: TRBJ1-5
v_call: TRBV7-2

cdr3_nt: TGCAGTGCTGTCCTTATCGATGAGCAGTTCTTC
cdr3_aa: CSAVLIDEQFF
clone_size: few
d_call: NA
j_call: TRBJ2-1
v_call: TRBV20-1

cdr3_nt: TGTGCCAGTACCCCGGGACAGGGGGCCTACAATGAGCAGTTCTTC
cdr3_aa: CASTPGQGAYNEQFF
clone_size: few
d_call: TRBD1
j_call: TRBJ2-1
v_call: TRBV19

cdr3_nt: TGTGCCAGCAGTTATACTAGCGGGAGTTTGGGGGAGCAGTACTTC
cdr3_aa: CASSYTSGSLGEQYF
clone_size: NA
d_call: TRBD2
j_call: TRBJ2-7
v_call: TRBV6-5

cdr3_nt: TGTGCCAGCAGCTTACAGCGGGATTCCTACGAGCAGTACTTC
cdr3_aa: CASSLQRDSYEQYF
clone_size: NA
d_call: TRBD2
j_call: TRBJ2-7
v_call: TRBV11-2

cdr3_nt: TGCGCCAGCAGCTTGTCCGGGGTCGCGTTACAAGAGACCCAGTACTTC
cdr3_aa: CASSLSGVALQETQYF
clone_size: NA
d_call: NA
j_call: TRBJ2-5
v_call: TRBV5-1

cdr3_nt: TGTGCCAGCAGTGACAGGGTGAAAAATTCACCCCTCCACTTT
cdr3_aa: CASSDRVKNSPLHF
clone_size: NA
d_call: TRBD1
j_call: TRBJ1-6
v_call: TRBV7-2

cdr3_nt: TGTGCCACCAGTGAAATGGCAGGGAGGGACACCGGGGAGCTGTTTTTT
cdr3_aa: CATSEMAGRDTGELFF
clone_size: NA
d_call: TRBD2
j_call: TRBJ2-2
v_call: TRBV24-1

cdr3_nt: TGCGCCAGCAGCTCCTTCGGGGGGTGGGAGGATACGCAGTATTTT
cdr3_aa: CASSSFGGWEDTQYF
clone_size: NA
d_call: TRBD2
j_call: TRBJ2-3
v_call: TRBV5-1

cdr3_nt: TGTGCCAGCAGCCAAGATCAGCGGGGGCTTTCCTACAATGAGCAGTTCTTC
cdr3_aa: CASSQDQRGLSYNEQFF
clone_size: NA
d_call: TRBD2
j_call: TRBJ2-1
v_call: TRBV4-2

cdr3_nt: TGTGCCATCAGTCAACAGGGAGAGAACGAGCAGTACTTC
cdr3_aa: CAISQQGENEQYF
clone_size: NA
d_call: NA
j_call: TRBJ2-7
v_call: TRBV10-3

cdr3_nt: TGTGCCAGCAGTTTTGGGACTGGGAACAATGAGCAGTTCTTC
cdr3_aa: CASSFGTGNNEQFF
clone_size: NA
d_call: NA
j_call: TRBJ2-1
v_call: TRBV27

cdr3_nt: TGTGCCAGCAGCTTTAGGACAGGGCGTATAGCTAACTATGGCTACACCTTC
cdr3_aa: CASSFRTGRIANYGYTF
clone_size: NA
d_call: TRBD1
j_call: TRBJ1-2
v_call: TRBV7-2

cdr3_nt: TGTGCCAGCAGCTTATACGGGGGGCGTGTAAAAGAGACCCAGTACTTC
cdr3_aa: CASSLYGGRVKETQYF
clone_size: NA
d_call: NA
j_call: TRBJ2-5
v_call: TRBV7-2

cdr3_nt: TGTGCCAGTAGTATATATGGGACACCTAACACTGAAGCTTTCTTT
cdr3_aa: CASSIYGTPNTEAFF
clone_size: NA
d_call: NA
j_call: TRBJ1-1
v_call: TRBV19

cdr3_nt: TGTGCCAGCAGTTACCTAGCGGGAGATGACGGGGAGCTGTTTTTT
cdr3_aa: CASSYLAGDDGELFF
clone_size: NA
d_call: TRBD2
j_call: TRBJ2-2
v_call: TRBV6-2/TRBV6-3

cdr3_nt: TGTGCCAGCAGCTCGGGACAGCTGAACACTGAAGCTTTCTTT
cdr3_aa: CASSSGQLNTEAFF
clone_size: NA
d_call: TRBD1
j_call: TRBJ1-1
v_call: TRBV7-3

cdr3_nt: TGTGCCAGCAGTGAAGCGACAGTCTCTAGCAATCAGCCCCAGCATTTT
cdr3_aa: CASSEATVSSNQPQHF
clone_size: NA
d_call: NA
j_call: TRBJ1-5
v_call: TRBV2

cdr3_nt: TGTGCCAGCAGATCTGGTGGAGGGACCTACGAGCAGTACTTC
cdr3_aa: CASRSGGGTYEQYF
clone_size: NA
d_call: NA
j_call: TRBJ2-7
v_call: TRBV5-4

cdr3_nt: TGTGCCAGCAGCCAGGGGCTCGACACGAGGAACACCATATATTTT
cdr3_aa: CASSQGLDTRNTIYF
clone_size: NA
d_call: NA
j_call: TRBJ1-3
v_call: TRBV5-4

cdr3_nt: TGTGCCAGCAGTTATTCTGTTACAGGGAACACCGGGGAGCTGTTTTTT
cdr3_aa: CASSYSVTGNTGELFF
clone_size: NA
d_call: NA
j_call: TRBJ2-2
v_call: TRBV6-6

cdr3_nt: TGTGCCAGTAGTATTAGCAGGACTAGCAACGAGCAGTACTTC
cdr3_aa: CASSISRTSNEQYF
clone_size: once
d_call: TRBD2
j_call: TRBJ2-7
v_call: TRBV19

cdr3_nt: TGTGCCATCAGTGAGTCTGTTCAGGGCAATCAGCCCCAGCATTTT
cdr3_aa: CAISESVQGNQPQHF
clone_size: NA
d_call: NA
j_call: TRBJ1-5
v_call: TRBV10-3

cdr3_nt: TGTGCCAGCAGCCAAGATAGGGGGGGAACAGAGACCCAGTACTTC
cdr3_aa: CASSQDRGGTETQYF
clone_size: once
d_call: NA
j_call: TRBJ2-5
v_call: TRBV3-1/TRBV3-2

cdr3_nt: TGCGCCAGCAGCCTAGGACTAGCGGGTATCACAGATACGCAGTATTTT
cdr3_aa: CASSLGLAGITDTQYF
clone_size: NA
d_call: TRBD2
j_call: TRBJ2-3
v_call: TRBV4-3

cdr3_nt: TGTGCCAGTAGTCCAGCCGGACAGGGCAGCCAGCCCCAGCATTTT
cdr3_aa: CASSPAGQGSQPQHF
clone_size: NA
d_call: TRBD1
j_call: TRBJ1-5
v_call: TRBV19

cdr3_nt: TGTGCCAGCAGCTTAGTTACGGGAACCTACGAGCAGTACTTC
cdr3_aa: CASSLVTGTYEQYF
clone_size: NA
d_call: NA
j_call: TRBJ2-7
v_call: TRBV7-2

cdr3_nt: TGCAGCGGTGATGGACTGTACAATGAGCAGTTCTTC
cdr3_aa: CSGDGLYNEQFF
clone_size: NA
d_call: NA
j_call: TRBJ2-1
v_call: TRBV29-1

cdr3_nt: TGCGCCAGCAGTCCACCTGGGGCCTATCGACTAGCGGGGGGGGAAGAGCAGTACTTC
cdr3_aa: CASSPPGAYRLAGGEEQYF
clone_size: NA
d_call: TRBD2
j_call: TRBJ2-7
v_call: TRBV4-1

cdr3_nt: TGTGCCAGCAGTTACTCGACAGGGGCAGGGAATTCACCCCTCCACTTT
cdr3_aa: CASSYSTGAGNSPLHF
clone_size: NA
d_call: TRBD1
j_call: TRBJ1-6
v_call: TRBV6-5

cdr3_nt: TGTGCCAGCAGTGCGGAGTCCGTCATTAATGAAAAACTGTTTTTT
cdr3_aa: CASSAESVINEKLFF
clone_size: NA
d_call: NA
j_call: TRBJ1-4
v_call: TRBV2

cdr3_nt: TGTGCCAGTAGTATTGGGACAGGGGGCTGGGATGAGCAGTTCTTC
cdr3_aa: CASSIGTGGWDEQFF
clone_size: few
d_call: TRBD1
j_call: TRBJ2-1
v_call: TRBV19

cdr3_nt: TGTGCCAGCATTACAACAGGATCCAATCAGCCCCAGCATTTT
cdr3_aa: CASITTGSNQPQHF
clone_size: NA
d_call: NA
j_call: TRBJ1-5
v_call: TRBV6-5

cdr3_nt: TGTGCCAGCAGCTTAGGAGGTGGTTACGAGCAGTACTTC
cdr3_aa: CASSLGGGYEQYF
clone_size: NA
d_call: NA
j_call: TRBJ2-7
v_call: TRBV7-9

cdr3_nt: TGTGCCAGCAGCTTAGGATGGCAGGGGAGCTACACCTTC
cdr3_aa: CASSLGWQGSYTF
clone_size: NA
d_call: NA
j_call: TRBJ1-2
v_call: TRBV7-9

cdr3_nt: TGTGCCAGCAGCGCGTTCGACAGGGGGCTCGAGACCCAGTACTTC
cdr3_aa: CASSAFDRGLETQYF
clone_size: once
d_call: TRBD1
j_call: TRBJ2-5
v_call: TRBV9

cdr3_nt: TGTGCCAGTAGTAACTCCAGGGACTGGGGCACAGATACGCAGTATTTT
cdr3_aa: CASSNSRDWGTDTQYF
clone_size: few
d_call: NA
j_call: TRBJ2-3
v_call: TRBV19

cdr3_nt: TGTGCCAGTAGTAGTTGGGGTCGGGGAAGCAATCAGCCCCAGCATTTT
cdr3_aa: CASSSWGRGSNQPQHF
clone_size: NA
d_call: NA
j_call: TRBJ1-5
v_call: TRBV19

cdr3_nt: TGTGCCAGCAGCACGGCTAGCGTCGAGCAGTACTTC
cdr3_aa: CASSTASVEQYF
clone_size: NA
d_call: NA
j_call: TRBJ2-7
v_call: TRBV7-9

cdr3_nt: TGTGCCACCAGCAACCAGGTTAGCAATCAGCCCCAGCATTTT
cdr3_aa: CATSNQVSNQPQHF
clone_size: NA
d_call: NA
j_call: TRBJ1-5
v_call: TRBV15

cdr3_nt: TGCGCCAGACCGGGACAGTCCTACGAGCAGTACTTC
cdr3_aa: CARPGQSYEQYF
clone_size: NA
d_call: TRBD1
j_call: TRBJ2-7
v_call: TRBV5-1

cdr3_nt: TGTGCCAGCTCGCAGGGGCTCTTGGGCACAGATACGCAGTATTTT
cdr3_aa: CASSQGLLGTDTQYF
clone_size: once
d_call: NA
j_call: TRBJ2-3
v_call: TRBV18

cdr3_nt: TGTGCCAGCGGCCGACAGGGGACCTACGAGCAGTACTTC
cdr3_aa: CASGRQGTYEQYF
clone_size: once
d_call: TRBD1
j_call: TRBJ2-7
v_call: TRBV28

cdr3_nt: TGTGCCAGCAGTAAACGTACGGGGGACACTGAAGCTTTCTTT
cdr3_aa: CASSKRTGDTEAFF
clone_size: NA
d_call: NA
j_call: TRBJ1-1
v_call: TRBV6-5

cdr3_nt: TGTGCCTGGAGCGGGGATTCCAATGAGCAGTTCTTC
cdr3_aa: CAWSGDSNEQFF
clone_size: NA
d_call: NA
j_call: TRBJ2-1
v_call: TRBV30

cdr3_nt: TGTGCCACCAGTGGGGACAGAACCACAGATACGCAGTATTTT
cdr3_aa: CATSGDRTTDTQYF
clone_size: NA
d_call: TRBD1
j_call: TRBJ2-3
v_call: TRBV24-1

cdr3_nt: TGCGCCAGCAGCGGACAGGGCTACGAGCAGTACTTC
cdr3_aa: CASSGQGYEQYF
clone_size: NA
d_call: TRBD1
j_call: TRBJ2-7
v_call: TRBV5-1

cdr3_nt: TGTGCCAGCAGTGACCGGGGGAAAAACATTCAGTACTTC
cdr3_aa: CASSDRGKNIQYF
clone_size: NA
d_call: NA
j_call: TRBJ2-4
v_call: TRBV25-1

cdr3_nt: TGTGCCTGGAGTCCAATGGACAGGATGGAAGAGACCCAGTACTTC
cdr3_aa: CAWSPMDRMEETQYF
clone_size: once
d_call: TRBD1
j_call: TRBJ2-5
v_call: TRBV30

cdr3_nt: TGTGCCCGGGGCCAGGCGCTCCAAGAGACCCAGTACTTC
cdr3_aa: CARGQALQETQYF
clone_size: NA
d_call: NA
j_call: TRBJ2-5
v_call: TRBV30